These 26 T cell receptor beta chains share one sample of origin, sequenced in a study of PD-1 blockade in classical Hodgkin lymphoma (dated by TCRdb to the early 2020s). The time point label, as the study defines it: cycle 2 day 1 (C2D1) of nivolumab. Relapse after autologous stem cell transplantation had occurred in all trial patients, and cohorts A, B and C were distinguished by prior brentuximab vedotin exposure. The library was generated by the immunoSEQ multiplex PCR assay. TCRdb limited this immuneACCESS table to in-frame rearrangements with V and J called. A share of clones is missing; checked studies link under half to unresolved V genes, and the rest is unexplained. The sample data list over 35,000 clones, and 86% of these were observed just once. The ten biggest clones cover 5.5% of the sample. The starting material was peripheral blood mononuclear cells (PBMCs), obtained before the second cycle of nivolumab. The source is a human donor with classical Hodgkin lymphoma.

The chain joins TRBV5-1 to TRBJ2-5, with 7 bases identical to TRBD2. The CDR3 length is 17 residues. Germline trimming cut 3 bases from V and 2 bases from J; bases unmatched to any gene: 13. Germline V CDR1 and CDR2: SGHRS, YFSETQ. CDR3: CASSSPQFSGGQETQYF. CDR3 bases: TGCGCCAGCAGCTCCCCCCAGTTTTCGGGAGGACAAGAGACCCAGTACTTC.

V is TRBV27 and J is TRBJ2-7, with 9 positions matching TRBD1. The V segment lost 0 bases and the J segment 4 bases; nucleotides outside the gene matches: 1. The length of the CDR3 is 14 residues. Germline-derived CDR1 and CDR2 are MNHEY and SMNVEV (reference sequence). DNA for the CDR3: TGTGCCAGCAGTTTATCTGGGACAGGGTACGAGCAGTACTTC. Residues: CASSLSGTGYEQYF.

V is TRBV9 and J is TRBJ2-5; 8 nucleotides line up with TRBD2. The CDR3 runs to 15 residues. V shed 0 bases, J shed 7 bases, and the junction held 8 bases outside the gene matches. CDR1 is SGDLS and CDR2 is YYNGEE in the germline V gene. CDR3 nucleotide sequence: TGTGCCAGCAGCGTAGGCGTCGGGGGGGACGGGACCCAGTACTTC. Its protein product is CASSVGVGGDGTQYF.

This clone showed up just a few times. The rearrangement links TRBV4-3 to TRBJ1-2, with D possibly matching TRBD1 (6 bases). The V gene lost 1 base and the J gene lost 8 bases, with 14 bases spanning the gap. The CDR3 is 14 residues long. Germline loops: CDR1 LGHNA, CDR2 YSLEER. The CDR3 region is CASSQAVGAGGYTF. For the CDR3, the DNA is TGCGCCAGCAGCCAAGCTGTGGGGGCGGGGGGCTACACCTTC.

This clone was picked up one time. The CDR3: CASSEQGISNQPQHF. The CDR3 region has the DNA TGTGCCAGCAGTGAACAGGGGATTAGCAATCAGCCCCAGCATTTT. The chain employs TRBV2 and TRBJ1-5; tentative D call: TRBD1 (6 bases). Germline loops: CDR1 SNHLY, CDR2 FYNNEI. Deletions cut 2 bases from V and 0 bases from J, with 8 bases between. CDR3 length: 15 amino acids. Using reference TRBV2 and TRBJ1-5 for the parts outside the CDR3, the full variable domain is EPEVTQTPSHQVTQMGQEVILRCVPISNHLYFYWYRQILGQKVEFLVSFYNNEISEKSEIFDDQFSVERPDGSNFTLKIRSTKLEDSAMYFCASSEQGISNQPQHFGDGTRLSIL.

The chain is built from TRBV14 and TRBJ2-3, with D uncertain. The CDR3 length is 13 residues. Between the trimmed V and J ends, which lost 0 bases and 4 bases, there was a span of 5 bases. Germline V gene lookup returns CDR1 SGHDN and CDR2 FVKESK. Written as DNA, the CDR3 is TGTGCCAGCAGCCAAGAGCTTCCAGATACGCAGTATTTT. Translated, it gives CASSQELPDTQYF.

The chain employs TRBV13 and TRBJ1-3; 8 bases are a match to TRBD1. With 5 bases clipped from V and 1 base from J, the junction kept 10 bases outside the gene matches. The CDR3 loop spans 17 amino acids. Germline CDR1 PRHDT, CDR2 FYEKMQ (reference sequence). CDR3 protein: CASSASGTGRSGNTIYF. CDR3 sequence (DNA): TGTGCCAGCAGCGCATCCGGGACAGGCCGTTCTGGAAACACCATATATTTT.

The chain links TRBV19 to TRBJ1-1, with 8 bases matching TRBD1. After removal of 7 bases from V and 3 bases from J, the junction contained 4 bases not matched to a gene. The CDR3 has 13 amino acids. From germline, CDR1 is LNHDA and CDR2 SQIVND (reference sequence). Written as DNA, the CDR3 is TGTGCCAGTACCACGGACAGGGACACTGAAGCTTTCTTT. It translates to CASTTDRDTEAFF. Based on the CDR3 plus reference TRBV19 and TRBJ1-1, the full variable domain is DGGITQSPKYLFRKEGQNVTLSCEQNLNHDAMYWYRQDPGQGLRLIYYSQIVNDFQKGDIAEGYSVSREKKESFPLTVTSAQKNPTAFYLCASTTDRDTEAFFGQGTRLTVV.

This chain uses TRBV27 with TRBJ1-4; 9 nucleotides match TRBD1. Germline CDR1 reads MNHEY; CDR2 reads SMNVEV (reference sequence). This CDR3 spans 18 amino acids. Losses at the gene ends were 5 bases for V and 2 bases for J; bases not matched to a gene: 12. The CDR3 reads CASSPQGALIWTNEKLFF. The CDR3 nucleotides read TGTGCCAGCAGTCCACAGGGGGCTTTGATTTGGACTAATGAAAAACTGTTTTTT.

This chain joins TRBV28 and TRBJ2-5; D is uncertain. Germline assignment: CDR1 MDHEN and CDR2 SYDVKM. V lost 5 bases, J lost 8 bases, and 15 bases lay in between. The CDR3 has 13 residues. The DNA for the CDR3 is TGTGCCAGCAGTCTTGGGCACCGGAGTACCCAGTACTTC. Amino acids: CASSLGHRSTQYF. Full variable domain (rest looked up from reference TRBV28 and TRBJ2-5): DVKVTQSSRYLVKRTGEKVFLECVQDMDHENMFWYRQDPGLGLRLIYFSYDVKMKEKGDIPEGYSVSREKKERFSLILESASTNQTSMYLCASSLGHRSTQYFGPGTRLLVL.

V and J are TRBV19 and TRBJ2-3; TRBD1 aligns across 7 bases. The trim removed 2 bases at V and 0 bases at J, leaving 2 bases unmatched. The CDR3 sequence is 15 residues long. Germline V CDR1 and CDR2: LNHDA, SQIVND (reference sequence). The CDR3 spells CASSITGASTDTQYF. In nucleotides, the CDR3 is TGTGCCAGTAGTATAACAGGGGCTAGCACAGATACGCAGTATTTT.

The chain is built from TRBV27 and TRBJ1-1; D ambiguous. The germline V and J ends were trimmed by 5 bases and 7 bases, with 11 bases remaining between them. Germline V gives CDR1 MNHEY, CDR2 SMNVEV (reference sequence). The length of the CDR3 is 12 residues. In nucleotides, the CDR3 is TGTGCCAGCAGTCCCCGATGCCTTGAAGCTTTCTTT. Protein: CASSPRCLEAFF.

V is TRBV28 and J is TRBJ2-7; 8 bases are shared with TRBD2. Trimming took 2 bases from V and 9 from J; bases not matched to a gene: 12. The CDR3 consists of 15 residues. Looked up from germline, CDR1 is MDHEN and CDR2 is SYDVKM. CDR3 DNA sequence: TGTGCCAGCAGTTTACCCCTAGCGGGTACTGTACCGCAGTACTTC. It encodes CASSLPLAGTVPQYF.

The CDR3 sequence is CASSESAQSGQPQHF. For the CDR3, the DNA is TGTGCCAGCAGTGAATCGGCACAAAGTGGGCAGCCCCAGCATTTT. The genes are TRBV6-1 and TRBJ1-5, with no clear D. Germline CDR1 and CDR2: MNHNS and SASEGT. The CDR3 runs 15 residues. V lost 2 bases to trimming and J lost 7 bases, with 15 bases between them.

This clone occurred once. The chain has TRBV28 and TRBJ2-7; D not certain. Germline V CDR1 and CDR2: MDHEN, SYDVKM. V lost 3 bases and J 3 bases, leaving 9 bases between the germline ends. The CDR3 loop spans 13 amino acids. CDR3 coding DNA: TGTGCCAGCAGTTTGGGTTGGTACTACGAGCAGTACTTC. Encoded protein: CASSLGWYYEQYF.

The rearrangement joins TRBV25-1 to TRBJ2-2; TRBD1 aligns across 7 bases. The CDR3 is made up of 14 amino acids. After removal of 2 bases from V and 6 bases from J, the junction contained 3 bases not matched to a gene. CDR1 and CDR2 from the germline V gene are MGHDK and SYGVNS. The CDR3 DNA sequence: TGTGCCAGCAGTGAAACAGGGGTAGCCGGGGAGCTGTTTTTT. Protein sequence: CASSETGVAGELFF. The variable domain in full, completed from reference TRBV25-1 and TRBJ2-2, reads EADIYQTPRYLVIGTGKKITLECSQTMGHDKMYWYQQDPGMELHLIHYSYGVNSTEKGDLSSESTVSRIRTEHFPLTLESARPSHTSQYLCASSETGVAGELFFGEGSRLTVL.

DNA for the CDR3: TGTGCCAGCAGTTACTCGATGGAGGACAGGGGAGACACCATATATTTT. Residues: CASSYSMEDRGDTIYF. The chain couples TRBV6-6 to TRBJ1-3; 9 nucleotides agree with TRBD1. This CDR3 is built from 16 residues. Unmatched junction bases numbered 8, after V lost 0 bases and J lost 8 bases. Per germline, CDR1 MNHNY and CDR2 SVGAGI (reference sequence).

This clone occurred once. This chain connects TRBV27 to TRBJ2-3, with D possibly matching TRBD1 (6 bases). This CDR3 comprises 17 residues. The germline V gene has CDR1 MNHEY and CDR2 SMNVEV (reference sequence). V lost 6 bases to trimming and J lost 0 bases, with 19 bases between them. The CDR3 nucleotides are TGTGCCAGCAGCTTAGACCCTAGGGGGTCAAGCACAGATACGCAGTATTTT. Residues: CASSLDPRGSSTDTQYF.

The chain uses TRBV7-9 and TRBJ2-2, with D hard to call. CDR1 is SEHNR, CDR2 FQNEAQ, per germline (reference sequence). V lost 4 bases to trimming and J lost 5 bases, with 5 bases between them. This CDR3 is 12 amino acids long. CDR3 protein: CASSSFTGELFF. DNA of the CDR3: TGTGCCAGCAGCTCCTTTACCGGGGAGCTGTTTTTT.

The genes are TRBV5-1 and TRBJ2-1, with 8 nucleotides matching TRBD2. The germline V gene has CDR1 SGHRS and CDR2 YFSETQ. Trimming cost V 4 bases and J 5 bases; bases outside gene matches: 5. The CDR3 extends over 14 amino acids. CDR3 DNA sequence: TGCGCCAGCAGCGCTACTAGCGGAAACAATGAGCAGTTCTTC. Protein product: CASSATSGNNEQFF.

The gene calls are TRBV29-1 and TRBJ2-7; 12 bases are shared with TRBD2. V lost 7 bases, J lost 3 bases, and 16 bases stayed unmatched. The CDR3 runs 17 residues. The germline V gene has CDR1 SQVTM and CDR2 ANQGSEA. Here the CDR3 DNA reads TGCAGCGCGGTGGGGACTAGCGGGTTAGTGCCGGGCTACGAGCAGTACTTC. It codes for CSAVGTSGLVPGYEQYF.

The CDR3 protein is CASSLSHQGAWGYTF. The CDR3 region has the DNA TGTGCCAGCAGTTTATCGCACCAGGGGGCATGGGGCTACACCTTC. The chain links TRBV27 to TRBJ1-2, with 8 bases fitting TRBD1. V shed 0 bases and J 8 bases; nucleotides not matched to a gene: 8. Germline V lookup: CDR1 MNHEY, CDR2 SMNVEV (reference sequence). The CDR3 consists of 15 residues.

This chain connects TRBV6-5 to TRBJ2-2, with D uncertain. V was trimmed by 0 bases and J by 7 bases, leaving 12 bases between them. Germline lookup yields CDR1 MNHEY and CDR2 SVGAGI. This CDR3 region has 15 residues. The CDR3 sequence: CASSYSDPLGGELFF. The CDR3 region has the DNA TGTGCCAGCAGTTACTCTGACCCCCTGGGCGGGGAGCTGTTTTTT.

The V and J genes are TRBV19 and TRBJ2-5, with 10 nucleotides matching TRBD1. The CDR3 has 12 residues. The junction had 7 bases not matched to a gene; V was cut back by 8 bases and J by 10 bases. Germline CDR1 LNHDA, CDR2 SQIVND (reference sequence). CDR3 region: CASGEGQGIQYF. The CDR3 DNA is TGTGCCAGTGGGGAGGGACAGGGGATCCAGTACTTC.

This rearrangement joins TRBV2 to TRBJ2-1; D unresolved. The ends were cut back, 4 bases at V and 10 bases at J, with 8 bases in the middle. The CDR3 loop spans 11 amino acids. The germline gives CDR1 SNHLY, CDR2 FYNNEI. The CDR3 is CASSVIVEQFF. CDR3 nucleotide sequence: TGTGCCAGCAGTGTGATAGTCGAGCAGTTCTTC.

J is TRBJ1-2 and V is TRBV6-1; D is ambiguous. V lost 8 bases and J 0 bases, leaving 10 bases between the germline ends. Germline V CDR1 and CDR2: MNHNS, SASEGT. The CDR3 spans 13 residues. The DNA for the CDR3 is TGTGCCAGCGTCACAGCGACTAACTATGGCTACACCTTC. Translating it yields CASVTATNYGYTF.